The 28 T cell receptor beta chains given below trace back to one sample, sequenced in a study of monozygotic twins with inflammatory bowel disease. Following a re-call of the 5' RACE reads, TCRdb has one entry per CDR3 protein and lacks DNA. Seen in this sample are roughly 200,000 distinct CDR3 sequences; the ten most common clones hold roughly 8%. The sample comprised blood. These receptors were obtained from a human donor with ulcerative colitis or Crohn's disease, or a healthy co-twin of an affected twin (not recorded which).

The CDR3 loop is CASSQVADTREAFF. The chain employs TRBV4-1 and TRBJ1-1; TCRdb designates TRBD1, a call that cannot be tested without DNA. Per the germline V gene, CDR1 is MGHRA and CDR2 is YSYEKL. This CDR3 spans 14 amino acids.

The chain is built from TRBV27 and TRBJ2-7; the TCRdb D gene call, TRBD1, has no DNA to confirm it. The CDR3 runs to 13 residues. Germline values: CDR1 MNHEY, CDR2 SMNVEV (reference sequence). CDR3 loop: CASGRQGPYEQYF.

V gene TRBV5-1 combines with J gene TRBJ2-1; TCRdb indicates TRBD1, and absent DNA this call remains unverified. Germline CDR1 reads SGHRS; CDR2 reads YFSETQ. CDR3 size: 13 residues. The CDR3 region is CASSLDSGNEQFF.

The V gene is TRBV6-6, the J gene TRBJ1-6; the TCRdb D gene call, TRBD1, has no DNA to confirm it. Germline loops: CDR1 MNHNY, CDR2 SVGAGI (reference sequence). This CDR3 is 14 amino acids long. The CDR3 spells CASNTGQGNSPLHF.

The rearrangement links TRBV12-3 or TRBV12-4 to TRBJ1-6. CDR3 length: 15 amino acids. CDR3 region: CASSASGLYNSPLHF.

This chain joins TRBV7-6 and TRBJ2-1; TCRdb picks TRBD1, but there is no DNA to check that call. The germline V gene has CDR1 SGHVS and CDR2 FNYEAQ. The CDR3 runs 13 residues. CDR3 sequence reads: CASSLVMGRKQFF.

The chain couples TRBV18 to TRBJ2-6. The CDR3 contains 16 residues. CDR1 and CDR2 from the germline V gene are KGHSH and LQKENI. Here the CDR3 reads CASSPSYNSGANVLTF.

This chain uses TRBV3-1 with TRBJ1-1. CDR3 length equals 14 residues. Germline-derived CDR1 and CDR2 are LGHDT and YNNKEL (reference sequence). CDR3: CASSQEGTNTEAFF.

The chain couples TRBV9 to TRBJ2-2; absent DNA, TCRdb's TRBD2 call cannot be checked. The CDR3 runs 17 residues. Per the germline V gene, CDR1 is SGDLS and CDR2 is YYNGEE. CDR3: CASSVVAGGQSTGELFF.

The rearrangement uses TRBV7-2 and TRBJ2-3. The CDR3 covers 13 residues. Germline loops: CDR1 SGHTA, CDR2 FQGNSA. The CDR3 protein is CASSLDGADTQYF. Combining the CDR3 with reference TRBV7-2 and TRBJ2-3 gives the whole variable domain GAGVSQSPSNKVTEKGKDVELRCDPISGHTALYWYRQSLGQGLEFLIYFQGNSAPDKSGLPSDRFSAERTGGSVSTLTIQRTQQEDSAVYLCASSLDGADTQYFGPGTRLTVL.

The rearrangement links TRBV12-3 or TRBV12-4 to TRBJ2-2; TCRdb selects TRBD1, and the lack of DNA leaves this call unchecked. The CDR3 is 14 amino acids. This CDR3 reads CASSFQGTTGELFF.

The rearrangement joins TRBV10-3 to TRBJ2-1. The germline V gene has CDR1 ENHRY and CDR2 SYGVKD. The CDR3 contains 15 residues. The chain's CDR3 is CAISDSGSPYNEQFF.

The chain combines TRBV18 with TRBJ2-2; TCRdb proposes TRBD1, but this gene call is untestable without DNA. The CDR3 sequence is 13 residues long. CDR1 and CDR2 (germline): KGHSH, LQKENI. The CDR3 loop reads CASSRGAAGELFF.

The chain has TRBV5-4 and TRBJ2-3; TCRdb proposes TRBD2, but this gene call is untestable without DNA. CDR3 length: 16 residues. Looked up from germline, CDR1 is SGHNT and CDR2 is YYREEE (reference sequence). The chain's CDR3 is CASSSLGGLEVDTQYF.

This CDR3 reads CSARSPERGSGNTIYF. The chain has TRBV20-1 and TRBJ1-3; TCRdb's D call, TRBD1, is unchecked because there is no DNA. Germline assignment: CDR1 DFQATT and CDR2 SNEGSKA (reference sequence). This CDR3 contains 16 residues.

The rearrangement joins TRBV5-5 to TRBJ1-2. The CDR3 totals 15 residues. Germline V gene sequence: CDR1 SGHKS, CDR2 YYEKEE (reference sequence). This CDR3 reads CASSFYLSTNYGYTF.

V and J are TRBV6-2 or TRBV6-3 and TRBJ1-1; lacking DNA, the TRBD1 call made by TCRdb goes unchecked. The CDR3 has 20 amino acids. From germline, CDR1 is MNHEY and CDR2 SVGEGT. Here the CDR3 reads CASSYPPHDRFNYKNTEAFF.

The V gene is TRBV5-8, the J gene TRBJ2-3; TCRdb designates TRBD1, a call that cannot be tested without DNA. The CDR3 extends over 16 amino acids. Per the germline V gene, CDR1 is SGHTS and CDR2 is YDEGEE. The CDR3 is CASSAGTLRLLDTQYF.

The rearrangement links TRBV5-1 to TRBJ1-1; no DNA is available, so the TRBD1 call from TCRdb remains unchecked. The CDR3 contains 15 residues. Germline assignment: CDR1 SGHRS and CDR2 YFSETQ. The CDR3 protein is CASSLAGRVAPRAFF.

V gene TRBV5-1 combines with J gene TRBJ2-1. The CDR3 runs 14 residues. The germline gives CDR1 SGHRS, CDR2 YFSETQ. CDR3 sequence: CASRESLPYNEQFF.

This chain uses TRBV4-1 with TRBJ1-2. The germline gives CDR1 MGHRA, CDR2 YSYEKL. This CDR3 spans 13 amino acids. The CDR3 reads CASSQAETGGYTF.

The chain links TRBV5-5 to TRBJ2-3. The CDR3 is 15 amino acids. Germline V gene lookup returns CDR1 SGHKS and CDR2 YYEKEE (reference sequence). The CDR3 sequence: CASSLETSFTDTQYF.

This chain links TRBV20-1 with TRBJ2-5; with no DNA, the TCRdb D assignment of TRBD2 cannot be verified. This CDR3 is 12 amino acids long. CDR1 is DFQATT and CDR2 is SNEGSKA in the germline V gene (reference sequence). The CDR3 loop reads CSAETSRETQYF.

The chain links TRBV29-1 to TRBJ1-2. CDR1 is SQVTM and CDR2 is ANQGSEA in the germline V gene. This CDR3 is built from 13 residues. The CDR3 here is CSVMEGAGYGYTF. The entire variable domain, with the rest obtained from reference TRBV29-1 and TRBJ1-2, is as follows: SAVISQKPSRDICQRGTSLTIQCQVDSQVTMMFWYRQQPGQSLTLIATANQGSEATYESGFVIDKFPISRPNLTFSTLTVSNMSPEDSSIYLCSVMEGAGYGYTFGSGTRLTVV.

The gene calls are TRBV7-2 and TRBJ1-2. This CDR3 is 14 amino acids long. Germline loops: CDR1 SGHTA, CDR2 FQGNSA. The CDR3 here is CASSLDWAGNGYTF. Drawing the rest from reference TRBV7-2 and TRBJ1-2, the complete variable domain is GAGVSQSPSNKVTEKGKDVELRCDPISGHTALYWYRQSLGQGLEFLIYFQGNSAPDKSGLPSDRFSAERTGGSVSTLTIQRTQQEDSAVYLCASSLDWAGNGYTFGSGTRLTVV.

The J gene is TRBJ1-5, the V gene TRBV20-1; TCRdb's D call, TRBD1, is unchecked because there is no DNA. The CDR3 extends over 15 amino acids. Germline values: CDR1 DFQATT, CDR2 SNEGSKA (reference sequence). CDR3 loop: CSARAKWTGGQPQHF.

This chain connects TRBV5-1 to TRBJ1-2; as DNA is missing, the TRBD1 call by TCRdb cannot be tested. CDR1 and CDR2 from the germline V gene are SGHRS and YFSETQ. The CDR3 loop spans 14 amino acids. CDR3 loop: CASSRAQGTYGYTF.

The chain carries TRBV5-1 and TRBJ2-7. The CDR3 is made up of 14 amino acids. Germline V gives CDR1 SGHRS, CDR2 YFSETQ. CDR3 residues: CASSLGGFTYEQYF.